Listed below are T cell receptor beta chains from one sample, sequenced in a study of T cell responses to AZD1222 COVID-19 vaccine. The repertoire was sequenced with immunoSEQ multiplex PCR; TCRdb's copy has only in-frame clones and lacks some. The data show under 150,000 clones, roughly 92% seen once. The sequenced sample was peripheral blood, obtained 28 days after the second AZD1222 dose. Receptor source: an adult who received the AZD1222 COVID-19 vaccine. Both conserved end residues are part of each CDR3. The D gene is left open where the match is weak.

J: TRBJ1-5
V: TRBV5-1
D: .
CDR3: CASSLSSNQPQHF

J: TRBJ1-2
V: TRBV20-1
D: TRBD1
CDR3: CSASYRDRDYGYTF

J: TRBJ1-6
V: TRBV6-1
D: TRBD1
CDR3: CASSEGTGGSPLHF

J: TRBJ2-7
V: TRBV4-1
D: TRBD1
CDR3: CASSPSGTGIYEQYF

J: TRBJ1-2
V: TRBV12-3/TRBV12-4
D: .
CDR3: CASSLWGAGGYTF

J: TRBJ1-5
V: TRBV19
D: .
CDR3: CASKRMGNQPQHF

J: TRBJ2-7
V: TRBV7-2
D: TRBD1
CDR3: CASSLGQGRIHEQYF

J: TRBJ1-1
V: TRBV12-3/TRBV12-4
D: TRBD1
CDR3: CASSFGDRGEAFF

J: TRBJ2-4
V: TRBV2
D: TRBD1
CDR3: CASSETEDRVAKNIQYF

J: TRBJ1-2
V: TRBV3-1/TRBV3-2
D: .
CDR3: CASSQSEVGYTF

J: TRBJ2-7
V: TRBV4-1
D: TRBD1
CDR3: CASSQGDRGYEQYF

J: TRBJ1-2
V: TRBV14
D: .
CDR3: CASSQIDKNYGYTF

J: TRBJ2-5
V: TRBV18
D: .
CDR3: CASSPQETQYF

J: TRBJ1-2
V: TRBV2
D: .
CDR3: CASSEHRPTGRYGYTF

J: TRBJ1-2
V: TRBV15
D: .
CDR3: CATSRGGQEGYTF